This TCR beta chain was retrieved from a study of blood T cell repertoires in COVID-19. Sequencing used immunoSEQ multiplex PCR; TCRdb keeps in-frame clones, though not all of them. Here the sample spans about 110,000 clones, about 85% being singletons. This CDR3 spans 17 amino acids. The J segment lost 0 bases and the V segment lost 1 base, leaving 5 bases of the junction unmatched. The germline V gene has CDR1 SGHVS and CDR2 FNYEAQ. The genes are TRBV7-6 and TRBJ2-1; TRBD2 matches at 8 bases. The origin of this receptor is a man aged 35-49 years with acute or convalescent COVID-19. Sequenced material: peripheral blood. CDR3 nucleotide sequence: TGTGCCAGCAGCTTAGTTACTAGCGGCAGCTCCTACAATGAGCAGTTCTTC. It translates to CASSLVTSGSSYNEQFF.